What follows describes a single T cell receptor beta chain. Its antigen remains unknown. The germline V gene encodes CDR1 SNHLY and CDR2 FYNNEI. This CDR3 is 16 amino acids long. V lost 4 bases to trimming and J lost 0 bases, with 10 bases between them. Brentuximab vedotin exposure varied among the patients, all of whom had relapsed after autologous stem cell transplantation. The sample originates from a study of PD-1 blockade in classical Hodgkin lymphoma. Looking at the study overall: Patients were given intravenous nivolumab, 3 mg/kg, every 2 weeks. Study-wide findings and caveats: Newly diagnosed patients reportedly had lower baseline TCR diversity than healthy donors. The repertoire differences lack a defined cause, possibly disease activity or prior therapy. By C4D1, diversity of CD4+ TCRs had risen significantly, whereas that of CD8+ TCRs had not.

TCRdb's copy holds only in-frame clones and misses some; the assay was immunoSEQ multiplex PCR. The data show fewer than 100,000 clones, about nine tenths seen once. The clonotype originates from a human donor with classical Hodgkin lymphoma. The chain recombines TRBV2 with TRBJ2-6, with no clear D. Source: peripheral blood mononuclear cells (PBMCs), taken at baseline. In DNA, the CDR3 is TGTGCCAGCAGTGTCGACGGGCGCTCTGGGGCCAACGTCCTGACTTTC. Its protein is CASSVDGRSGANVLTF.